The 27 T cell receptor beta chains listed next were all sequenced from one sample in a study of blood T cells in healthy people across ages. Next came a second PCR, run for about 7 to 11 cycles, which used a sample-barcoded 5' primer along with a J-beta primer mix. One entry per CDR3 protein, called by TCRdb with MiXCR from the 5' RACE reads. The table has about 680,000 distinct CDR3 sequences, approximately 50% seen once. What was sequenced was blood. Receptor source: a woman in her sixties or seventies in good health.

The table lists this clonotype with a few counts. This chain uses TRBV4-3 with TRBJ2-1; 9 positions agree with TRBD2. The junction had 9 bases not matched to a gene; V was cut back by 0 bases and J by 6 bases. This CDR3 is built from 17 residues. Germline CDR1 LGHNA, CDR2 YSLEER. The chain's CDR3 is CASSQDLISGRGNEQFF. The CDR3 nucleotides read TGCGCCAGCAGCCAAGATCTAATTAGCGGGAGAGGCAATGAGCAGTTCTTC.

V and J are TRBV2 and TRBJ1-1; TRBD1 aligns across 9 bases. Looked up from germline, CDR1 is SNHLY and CDR2 is FYNNEI. The CDR3 extends over 12 amino acids. V lost 6 bases and J lost 10; bases outside the gene matches: 6. The DNA of the CDR3 is TGTGCCAGCAGGGGGGACAGGGTGGGAGCTTTCTTT. Translation gives CASRGDRVGAFF.

This clonotype showed up just a few times. V is TRBV29-1 and J is TRBJ2-1; TRBD2 agrees at 15 bases. The V and J ends lost 6 bases and 1 base, in that order; junction bases with no gene match: 7. CDR3 size: 17 residues. Germline loops: CDR1 SQVTM, CDR2 ANQGSEA. The CDR3 DNA reads TGCAGCGTAGAGGGACTAGCGGGAGGAAGGTCCTACAATGAGCAGTTCTTC. Protein product: CSVEGLAGGRSYNEQFF.

The gene calls are TRBV5-1 and TRBJ1-2, with D unresolved. Trimming stripped 4 bases from V and 4 bases from J, with 11 bases between. This CDR3 has 13 amino acids. Germline CDR1 reads SGHRS; CDR2 reads YFSETQ. CDR3 residues: CASSGTTSYGYTF. As DNA, the CDR3 is TGCGCCAGCAGCGGCACTACCAGCTATGGCTACACCTTC.

J is TRBJ1-2 and V is TRBV10-3, with D possibly matching TRBD1 (6 bases). The germline CDR1 and CDR2 sequences are ENHRY and SYGVKD. The CDR3 covers 15 residues. V gave up 5 bases and J gave up 0 bases, with 13 bases separating them. The CDR3 nucleotides read TGTGCCATCAGTTACGACGGACAGTCTAACTATGGCTACACCTTC. This gives the protein CAISYDGQSNYGYTF.

This chain connects TRBV7-2 to TRBJ2-4; 14 nucleotides align to TRBD2. The J call may be in error: the DNA end matches TRBJ2-7 better. The germline gives CDR1 SGHTA, CDR2 FQGNSA. This CDR3 contains 17 residues. CDR3 nucleotides: TGTGCCAGCAGCTTAGTGACTAGCGGGAGGGTCGGCTACGAGCAGTACTTC. Protein sequence: CASSLVTSGRVGYEQYF.

This chain uses TRBV2 with TRBJ2-2, with D perhaps TRBD2 (5 bases). CDR1 and CDR2 from the germline V gene are SNHLY and FYNNEI. Trimming pared 4 bases from V and 4 bases from J, leaving 10 bases between. CDR3 length: 14 amino acids. Written as DNA, the CDR3 is TGTGCCAGCAGTGTTATGGACTCCACCGGGGAGCTGTTTTTT. Translating it yields CASSVMDSTGELFF.

Only a few counts were recorded for this clonotype. The CDR3 loop is CASSEFSQAEGTQYF. The CDR3 nucleotides are TGTGCCAGCAGTGAATTCTCACAGGCCGAGGGGACCCAGTACTTC. The chain is built from TRBV25-1 and TRBJ2-5; tentatively, D is TRBD1 or TRBD2 (5 bases each). The CDR3 contains 15 residues. V was shortened by 1 base and J by 7 bases, with 16 bases between the two germline ends. Per germline, CDR1 MGHDK and CDR2 SYGVNS.

This chain uses TRBV11-2 with TRBJ2-7; 8 bases agree with TRBD2. CDR1 is SGHAT and CDR2 is FQNNGV in the germline V gene. V lost 5 bases and J lost 3; bases outside the gene matches: 9. The CDR3 has 15 residues. The CDR3 nucleotides read TGTGCCAGCAGCAACGCCGGGGGGGCTCGCTACGAGCAGTACTTC. It encodes CASSNAGGARYEQYF.

This clonotype came up a few times. The chain links TRBV20-1 to TRBJ2-7, with TRBD2 matching over 8 bases. This CDR3 comprises 14 residues. V was clipped by 5 bases and J by 4 bases; unmatched bases: 10. The V gene's germline CDR1 is DFQATT and CDR2 SNEGSKA (reference sequence). The CDR3 nucleotides are TGCAGTGCTGACCGAGCGGGAGCTAGGTACGAGCAGTACTTC. It is translated as CSADRAGARYEQYF.

CDR3 loop: CASSQVQGRGTDTQYF. The CDR3 coding sequence is TGTGCCAGCAGCCAAGTTCAGGGCCGGGGCACAGATACGCAGTATTTT. This chain uses TRBV4-2 with TRBJ2-3; tentatively, D is TRBD1 (5 bases). Trimming stripped 1 base from V and 1 base from J, with 12 bases between. CDR3 size: 16 residues. The V gene's germline CDR1 is LGHNA and CDR2 YNFKEQ.

This chain links TRBV20-1 with TRBJ2-1; 7 bases map to TRBD2. This CDR3 has 14 residues. Per germline, CDR1 DFQATT and CDR2 SNEGSKA (reference sequence). The junction had 8 bases not matched to a gene; V was cut back by 7 bases and J by 2 bases. CDR3 amino acids: CSVPPGGPYNEQFF. CDR3 in DNA: TGCAGTGTCCCCCCGGGGGGTCCCTACAATGAGCAGTTCTTC.

This clonotype was counted a few times. The V and J genes are TRBV28 and TRBJ2-7, with D perhaps matching TRBD1 or TRBD2 (6 bases each). Germline assignment: CDR1 MDHEN and CDR2 SYDVKM. The CDR3 runs 16 residues. The V end lost 6 bases, the J end lost 5 bases, and 23 bases lay between the germline ends. The CDR3 loop reads CASRATGAGDIHEQYF. In DNA form, the CDR3 reads TGTGCCAGCAGAGCGACGGGGGCAGGGGACATTCACGAGCAGTACTTC.

This clonotype was observed a handful of times. This may be a read error: a much more frequent sequence differs by one nucleotide. The V and J genes are TRBV4-1 and TRBJ2-5; 7 nucleotides line up with TRBD2. CDR3 length: 16 residues. J was trimmed by 11 bases and V by 1 base; bases with no gene match: 16. The germline gives CDR1 MGHRA, CDR2 YSYEKL. The CDR3 DNA sequence: TGCGCCAGCAGCCAAGCTTCCGCGGGAGTAGGCGGTGAGCAGTACTTC. This gives the protein CASSQASAGVGGEQYF.

This chain connects TRBV20-1 to TRBJ2-1; no definite D call. With 6 bases removed from V and 0 bases from J, the gap between germline ends came to 15 bases. The CDR3 length is 15 residues. Germline V gives CDR1 DFQATT, CDR2 SNEGSKA (reference sequence). CDR3 residues: CSADHLESSYNEQFF. The CDR3 region has the DNA TGCAGTGCAGATCATCTAGAGAGCTCCTACAATGAGCAGTTCTTC.

This chain links TRBV15 with TRBJ2-7; D perhaps matches TRBD1 (8 bases). V was cut by 2 bases and J by 5 bases, with 25 bases left in between. The CDR3 is made up of 18 amino acids. Looked up from germline, CDR1 is LNHNV and CDR2 is YYDKDF (reference sequence). The CDR3 DNA sequence: TGTGCCACCAGCAGATTCCTAGCGGCTATGGACAGGGACAACGAGCAGTACTTC. This translates into CATSRFLAAMDRDNEQYF.

Regarding this clonotype: At one end the junction does not follow the germline gene, possibly because of a read error. The rearrangement uses TRBV4-1 and TRBJ2-3; the D gene is possibly TRBD1 (5 bases). Germline loops: CDR1 MGHRA, CDR2 YSYEKL. The CDR3 totals 17 residues. CDR3 nucleotide sequence: TGCGCCAGCAGCCAAGTCTTAGGTGCAGGGAAAAAAGATACGCGGTATTTT. This codes for CASSQVLGAGKKDTRYF.

This sequence joins TRBV6-6 and TRBJ2-4, with a possible D match to TRBD1 (5 bases). Looked up from germline, CDR1 is MNHNY and CDR2 is SVGAGI (reference sequence). Trimming shortened V by 8 bases and J by 8 bases, and 13 bases separated the two germline ends. The CDR3 is 12 residues long. CDR3 DNA: TGTGCCAGCTCGACAGCTAAAGACATTCAGTACTTC. Translating gives CASSTAKDIQYF.

The table lists this clonotype with many counts. This sequence joins TRBV7-9 and TRBJ2-6, with D possibly matching TRBD1 (6 bases). The CDR3 is made up of 14 amino acids. The germline V gene encodes CDR1 SEHNR and CDR2 FQNEAQ (reference sequence). Between the trimmed V and J ends, which lost 4 bases and 10 bases, there was a span of 14 bases. The CDR3 bases are TGTGCCAGCAGCTACCGACAGGATTCAAACGTCCTGACTTTC. This encodes CASSYRQDSNVLTF. The variable domain in full, with the rest retrieved from reference TRBV7-9 and TRBJ2-6, is DTGVSQNPRHKITKRGQNVTFRCDPISEHNRLYWYRQTLGQGPEFLTYFQNEAQLEKSRLLSDRFSAERPKGSFSTLEIQRTEQGDSAMYLCASSYRQDSNVLTFGAGSRLTVL.

This clonotype was found many times. The chain recombines TRBV2 with TRBJ2-5; D not resolved. V was cut by 1 base and J by 5 bases, with 2 bases left in between. CDR1 SNHLY and CDR2 FYNNEI come from the germline V gene. The CDR3 consists of 11 residues. CDR3 in DNA: TGTGCCAGCAGTGAAGGGGAGACCCAGTACTTC. Protein product: CASSEGETQYF.

This chain connects TRBV20-1 to TRBJ2-3; 7 bases line up with TRBD2. CDR3 length: 16 residues. With 1 base clipped from V and 3 bases from J, the junction kept 10 bases outside the gene matches. Germline V gives CDR1 DFQATT, CDR2 SNEGSKA (reference sequence). The CDR3 spells CSARGLGGSQTDTQYF. For the CDR3, the DNA is TGCAGTGCTAGAGGTCTGGGCGGGAGCCAAACAGATACGCAGTATTTT.

V usage is TRBV20-1 and J usage is TRBJ2-3; no clear D. In germline, CDR1 is DFQATT, CDR2 SNEGSKA (reference sequence). The V end was cut by 6 bases, the J end by 6 bases, with 10 bases between. This CDR3 is built from 11 residues. CDR3 DNA sequence: TGCAGTGCGGGTAGCCCGGATACGCAGTATTTT. Its translation: CSAGSPDTQYF.

On this clonotype itself: Given a much more abundant clone one base away, this may be a read error. The V gene is TRBV3-1, the J gene TRBJ2-7; weak D call: TRBD2 (5 bases). CDR1 LGHDT and CDR2 YNNKEL come from the germline V gene (reference sequence). This CDR3 is 14 amino acids long. The CDR3 DNA is TGTGCCAGCAGCCAAACGGGAAGCTCCTACGGGCAGTACTTC. Translating gives CASSQTGSSYGQYF.

CDR3 in amino acids: CASKAGVATGANVLTF. CDR3 nucleotide sequence: TGTGCCAGCAAAGCGGGAGTTGCTACTGGGGCCAACGTCCTGACTTTC. The rearrangement joins TRBV9 to TRBJ2-6, with 8 bases that match TRBD2. V lost 6 bases to trimming and J lost 2 bases; unmatched junction nucleotides: 7. The CDR3 runs to 16 residues. Germline V gene sequence: CDR1 SGDLS, CDR2 YYNGEE.

This clonotype was picked up a small number of times. The chain uses TRBV21-1 and TRBJ2-7; the table's D call TRBD1 went unverified against the DNA. TRBV21-1 constitutes a pseudogene. This CDR3 contains 21 residues. Here the CDR3 DNA reads TGTGCCAGCAGCAAAGAGGGGGCTGGGACAGTAATCCTTCGGAGAGCCTACGAGCAGTACTTC. It yields the protein CASSKEGAGTVILRRAYEQYF.

This clonotype is a singleton in its sample. A much larger clone is a single base away; this may be a read error. This chain joins TRBV4-3 and TRBJ2-1, with 8 bases that match TRBD2. Judging by the DNA end, TRBJ2-7 fits better; the J call may be wrong. CDR3 length: 16 amino acids. Per the germline V gene, CDR1 is LGHNA and CDR2 is YSLEER. The CDR3 sequence: CASSQDSGRGNNEQYF. The CDR3 DNA sequence: TGCGCCAGCAGCCAGGACAGCGGGAGAGGTAACAATGAGCAGTACTTC.

This chain links TRBV28 with TRBJ2-3, with TRBD2 identical over 7 bases. Trimming removed 3 bases from V and 2 bases from J; junction bases left unmatched: 8. Per the germline V gene, CDR1 is MDHEN and CDR2 is SYDVKM. The CDR3 loop spans 16 amino acids. The CDR3 reads CASSFLGAGYTDTQYF. The CDR3 nucleotides are TGTGCCAGCAGTTTCTTGGGAGCGGGGTACACAGATACGCAGTATTTT.